This section outlines one T cell receptor (beta chain) sequence together with its context. Its binding antigen is unknown. Base qualities are not at hand, and no much larger clone is one base apart. The CDR3 spans 12 residues, from the cysteine through the phenylalanine. The sequence is cut down to CDR3 DNA, 36 bases in frame from base 1. Between the V and J ends, shortened by 4 bases and 10 bases respectively, the junction contains 11 bases. CDR1 and CDR2, looked up from the germline V gene, are SGHDN and FVKESK. This sample is drawn from a study of graft-versus-host responses after intestinal transplantation listed by TCRdb under 2021. Study-level background: The transplants that recipients got were multivisceral, liver-intestinal, or isolated intestinal. All recipients received anti-thymocyte globulin induction followed by maintenance tacrolimus and steroids for roughly 3 years. Alloreactive clones were identified by sequencing pre-transplant mixed lymphocyte reaction products and comparing these products with unstimulated pre-transplant donor and recipient T cells. Bulk TCR-beta CDR3 sequencing was used to track graft-versus-host and host-versus-graft alloreactive T cell clones in the graft, circulation and bone marrow after intestinal transplantation. A peak of at least 4% donor T cells among recipient peripheral blood mononuclear cells was the definition used for donor T cell macrochimerism. Of the 20 to 25 intestinal transplant recipients enrolled in the cohort, one of whom was a retransplant, 3 patients without pretransplant specimens were excluded. Instead of going to the commercial service, samples from a few later patients were sequenced in-house on an Illumina MiSeq and processed with MiXCR.

Libraries came from the immunoSEQ multiplex PCR assay. Adaptive Biotechnologies carried out high-throughput TCR-beta CDR3 sequencing of genomic DNA for most patients. The authors' analysis ran thus. Adaptive's ImmunoSEQ software supplied the TCR sequencing data for 15 to 20 patients, while MiXCR and VDJtools were used to process three other patients. Because the origin of CDR3 nucleotide sequences shared between donor and recipient could not be assigned, those sequences were removed. At least 2-fold expansion over unstimulated cells and a minimum CFSE-low frequency of 0.002% (template counts) or 0.001% (read counts) were required for clones to be classified as alloreactive. Mappable clones were those detected in sequenced pre-transplant spleen, lymph node, or MLR CFSE-low populations of the donor or recipient. The cumulative frequency of alloreactive clones was calculated as a percentage of all sequences, weighted by copy number. TCRdb retrieved this table from immuneACCESS and kept in-frame rearrangements only. Not all clones are present; in checked studies, unresolved V genes account for under half, and no reason is known for the remainder. D and trimming were read from the DNA, whereas the V and J calls and clone size are those reported in that table. This sample lists about 40,000 clones; around 92% were detected once. The ten top clones hold roughly 7.1% of the sample.

Broad study findings and their caveats: GvH clones were detected in recipient bone marrow, and some of these GvH clones were observed earlier in ileal mucosa or blood, consistent with an intestinal mucosal origin. Conclusions were limited by the relatively low number and heterogeneity of intestinal transplant patients. Early after transplant, peak levels of circulating GvH clones were found to be associated with declines in HvG clones. Patients with donor T cell macrochimerism had high GvH to HvG T cell clonal ratios in their allografts.

In the first month after transplant, blood samples were collected up to 4 times, and after that at least monthly when available. The rearrangement joined TRBV14 to TRBJ2-1; no confident D gene assignment can be made. The receptor's source is a human patient who received an intestinal transplant, so some T cells may come from the graft donor. Source: PBMCs, taken roughly 270 days after transplant. The sequenced DNA is TGTGCCAGCAGCCTCCCCCACGGGGAGCAGTTCTTC. It encodes CASSLPHGEQFF.